This T cell receptor beta chain was captured in a study of control samples from healthy donors and cancer patients. This clone is a singleton in its sample. Assay used: immunoSEQ multiplex PCR; TCRdb lists only in-frame clones, some missing. The repertoire holds under 90,000 clones, with approximately 92% as singletons. Germline-derived CDR1 and CDR2 are SGHRS and YFSETQ. CDR3 length: 15 amino acids. V lost 0 bases to trimming and J lost 0 bases, with 9 bases between them. Source material: blood. This receptor was identified in a woman in her sixties in good health. The rearrangement joins TRBV5-1 to TRBJ1-1; perhaps TRBD1 as D (5 bases). CDR3: CASSLAEGLNTEAFF. Written as DNA, the CDR3 is TGCGCCAGCAGCTTGGCAGAGGGGCTGAACACTGAAGCTTTCTTT.